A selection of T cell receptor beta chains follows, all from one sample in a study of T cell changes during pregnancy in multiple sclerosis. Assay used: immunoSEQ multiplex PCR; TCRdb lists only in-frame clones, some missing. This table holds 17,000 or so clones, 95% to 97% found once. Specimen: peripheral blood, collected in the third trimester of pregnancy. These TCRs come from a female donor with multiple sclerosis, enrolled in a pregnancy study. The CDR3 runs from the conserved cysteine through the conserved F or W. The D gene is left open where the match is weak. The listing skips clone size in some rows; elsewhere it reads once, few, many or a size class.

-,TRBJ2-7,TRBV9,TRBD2,CASSAGTSGYEQYF,TGTGCCAGCAGCGCCGGGACTAGCGGGTACGAGCAGTACTTC
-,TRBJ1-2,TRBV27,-,CASSNLRPPGYTF,TGTGCCAGCAGTAACCTCAGGCCCCCTGGCTACACCTTC
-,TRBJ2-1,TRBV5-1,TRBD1,CASSGQGAYNEQFF,TGCGCCAGCAGCGGACAGGGGGCCTACAATGAGCAGTTCTTC
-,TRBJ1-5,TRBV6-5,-,CASSATAYQPQHF,TGTGCCAGCAGTGCGACAGCCTATCAGCCCCAGCATTTT
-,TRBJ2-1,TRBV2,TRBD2,CASSEAGRLAGGTNEQFF,TGTGCCAGCAGTGAAGCGGGCCGACTAGCGGGAGGAACTAATGAGCAGTTCTTC
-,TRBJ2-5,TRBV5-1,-,CASSLGSSSETQYF,TGCGCCAGCAGCTTGGGGTCGTCGAGTGAGACCCAGTACTTC
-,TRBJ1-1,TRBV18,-,CASSPLPTANTEAFF,TGTGCCAGCTCACCACTTCCAACAGCGAACACTGAAGCTTTCTTT
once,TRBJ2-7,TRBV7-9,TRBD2,CASSHPSPSGDPYEQYF,TGTGCCAGCAGCCACCCCTCCCCTAGCGGGGACCCCTACGAGCAGTACTTC
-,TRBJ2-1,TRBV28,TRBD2,CASSGWGGDYNEQFF,TGTGCCAGCAGTGGGTGGGGGGGAGACTACAATGAGCAGTTCTTC
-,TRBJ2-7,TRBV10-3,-,CAISEFGQGPYF,TGTGCCATCAGTGAGTTCGGACAAGGGCCCTACTTC
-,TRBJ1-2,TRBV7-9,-,CASSEVLGDGYTF,TGTGCCAGCAGCGAAGTCCTAGGCGATGGCTACACCTTC
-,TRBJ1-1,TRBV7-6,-,CASSKIQMGTEAFF,TGTGCCAGCAGTAAAATACAGATGGGCACTGAAGCTTTCTTT
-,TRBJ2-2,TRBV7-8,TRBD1,CASSQGAPNTGELFF,TGTGCCAGCAGTCAGGGGGCGCCGAACACCGGGGAGCTGTTTTTT
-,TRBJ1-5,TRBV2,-,CASSVQSNQPQHF,TGTGCCAGCAGTGTACAGTCGAATCAGCCCCAGCATTTT
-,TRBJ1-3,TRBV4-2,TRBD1,CASSQGRDSRVSGNTIYF,TGTGCCAGCAGCCAAGGGCGGGACAGTCGGGTCTCTGGAAACACCATATATTTT
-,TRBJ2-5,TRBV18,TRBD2,CASSPKRGAGETQYF,TGTGCCAGCTCACCGAAGCGGGGAGCGGGGGAGACCCAGTACTTC
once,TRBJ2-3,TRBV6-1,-,CASTAGKTDTQYF,TGTGCCAGCACGGCGGGGAAGACAGATACGCAGTATTTT
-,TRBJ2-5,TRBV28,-,CASLRQETQYF,TGTGCCAGCTTGAGGCAAGAGACCCAGTACTTC
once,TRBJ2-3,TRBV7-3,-,CASSSGQSTDTQYF,TGTGCCAGCAGCTCCGGACAGAGCACAGATACGCAGTATTTT
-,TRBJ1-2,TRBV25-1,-,CASSATLGSNYGYTF,TGTGCCAGCAGCGCCACGTTAGGGAGTAACTATGGCTACACCTTC
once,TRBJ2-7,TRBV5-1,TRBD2,CASSLRGRGDEQYF,TGCGCCAGCAGCTTGCGCGGCCGGGGGGACGAGCAGTACTTC
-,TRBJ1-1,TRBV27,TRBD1,CASSRQGRNTEAFF,TGTGCCAGCAGTAGACAGGGCCGAAACACTGAAGCTTTCTTT
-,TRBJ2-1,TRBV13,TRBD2,CASSSLLAGESSSYNEQFF,TGTGCCAGCAGCAGCCTTCTAGCGGGAGAGAGTAGCTCCTACAATGAGCAGTTCTTC
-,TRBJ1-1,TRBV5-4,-,CASSRPGRGEAFF,TGTGCCAGCAGCCGCCCCGGCAGGGGTGAAGCTTTCTTT
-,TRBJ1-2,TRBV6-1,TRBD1,CASSEGFRTGPNYGYTF,TGTGCCAGCAGTGAAGGTTTTAGGACAGGGCCTAACTATGGCTACACCTTC
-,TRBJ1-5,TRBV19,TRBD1,CASSTDRGRQPQHF,TGTGCCAGTAGTACCGACAGGGGTAGGCAGCCCCAGCATTTT
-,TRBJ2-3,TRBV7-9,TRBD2,CASSFLAGGTDTQYF,TGTGCCAGCAGCTTCCTAGCGGGGGGGACAGATACGCAGTATTTT
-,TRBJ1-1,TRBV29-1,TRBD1,CSAGQANTEAFF,TGCAGCGCCGGACAGGCGAACACTGAAGCTTTCTTT
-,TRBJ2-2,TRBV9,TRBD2,CASSVSRAGEAGELFF,TGTGCCAGCAGCGTATCCCGAGCGGGAGAGGCCGGGGAGCTGTTTTTT
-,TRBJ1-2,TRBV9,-,CASSRDLGYTF,TGTGCCAGCAGTCGCGACTTGGGCTACACCTTC
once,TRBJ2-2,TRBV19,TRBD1,CATQGQGQGGELFF,TGTGCCACTCAGGGACAGGGGCAGGGCGGGGAGCTGTTTTTT
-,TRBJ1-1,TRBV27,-,CASSLSDSGAAEAFF,TGTGCCAGCAGTTTATCGGACAGTGGGGCCGCTGAAGCTTTCTTT
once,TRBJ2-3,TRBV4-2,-,CASSPLAANTDTQYF,TGTGCCAGCAGCCCCCTGGCGGCAAACACAGATACGCAGTATTTT
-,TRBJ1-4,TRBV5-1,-,CASSRGTNEKLFF,TGCGCCAGCAGTCGGGGAACTAATGAAAAACTGTTTTTT
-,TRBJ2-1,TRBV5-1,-,CASSSLTGPRNEQFF,TGCGCCAGCAGCTCCCTGACAGGCCCCCGAAATGAGCAGTTCTTC
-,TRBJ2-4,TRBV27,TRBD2,CATLSHGTSGKNIQYF,TGTGCCACTTTGTCCCACGGGACTAGCGGAAAAAACATTCAGTACTTC
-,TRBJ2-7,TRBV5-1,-,CASSYETGRSYEQYF,TGCGCCAGCAGCTATGAGACAGGCCGCTCCTACGAGCAGTACTTC
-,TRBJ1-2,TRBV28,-,CASRNVGAVRYGYTF,TGTGCCAGCAGAAATGTGGGGGCGGTTAGGTATGGCTACACCTTC
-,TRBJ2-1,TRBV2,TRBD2,CASSDKRGNNEQFF,TGTGCCAGCAGTGATAAGCGGGGGAACAATGAGCAGTTCTTC
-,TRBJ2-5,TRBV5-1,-,CASSLDSETQYF,TGCGCCAGCAGCTTGGATTCGGAGACCCAGTACTTC
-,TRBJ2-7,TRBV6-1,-,CASTPFTDRSYEQYF,TGTGCCAGCACCCCATTTACGGACAGATCCTACGAGCAGTACTTC
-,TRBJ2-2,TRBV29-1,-,CSVVRGTNTGELFF,TGCAGCGTGGTGAGAGGGACGAACACCGGGGAGCTGTTTTTT
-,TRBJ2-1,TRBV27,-,CASSLSGFYNEQFF,TGTGCCAGCAGTCTTAGCGGATTTTACAATGAGCAGTTCTTC
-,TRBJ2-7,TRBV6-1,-,CASSEAGSRFYEQYF,TGTGCCAGCAGTGAAGCCGGGAGTCGATTCTACGAGCAGTACTTC
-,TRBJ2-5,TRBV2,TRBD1,CASSVFGTGGGRSRTQYF,TGTGCCAGCAGTGTTTTCGGGACAGGAGGGGGGCGGTCGCGGACCCAGTACTTC
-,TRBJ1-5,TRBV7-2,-,CASSLGPNQPQHF,TGTGCCAGCAGCTTAGGTCCAAATCAGCCCCAGCATTTT
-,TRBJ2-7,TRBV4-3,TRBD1,CASSHQTGENYEQYF,TGCGCCAGCAGCCACCAGACAGGGGAAAACTACGAGCAGTACTTC
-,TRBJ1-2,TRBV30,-,CAWGHSYGYTF,TGTGCCTGGGGACATTCCTATGGCTACACCTTC
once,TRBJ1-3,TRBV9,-,CASSVEGGGGNTIYF,TGTGCCAGCAGCGTAGAAGGGGGTGGTGGAAACACCATATATTTT
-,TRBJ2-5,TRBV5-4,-,CASSPVGTGIETQYF,TGTGCCAGCAGCCCTGTGGGTACAGGGATAGAGACCCAGTACTTC